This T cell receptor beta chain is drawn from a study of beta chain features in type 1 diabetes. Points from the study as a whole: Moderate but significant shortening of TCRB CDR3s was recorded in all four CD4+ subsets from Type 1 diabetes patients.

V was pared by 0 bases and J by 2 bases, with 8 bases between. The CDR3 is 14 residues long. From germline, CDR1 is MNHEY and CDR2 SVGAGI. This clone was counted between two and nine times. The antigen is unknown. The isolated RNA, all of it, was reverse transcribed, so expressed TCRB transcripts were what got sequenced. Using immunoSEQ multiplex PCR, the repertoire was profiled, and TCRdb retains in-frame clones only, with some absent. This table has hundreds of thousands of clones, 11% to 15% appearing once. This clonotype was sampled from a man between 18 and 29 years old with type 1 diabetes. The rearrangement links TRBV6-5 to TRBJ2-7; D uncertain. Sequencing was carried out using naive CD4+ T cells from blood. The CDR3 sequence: CASSYSRETYEQYF. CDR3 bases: TGTGCCAGCAGTTACTCTAGGGAAACCTACGAGCAGTACTTC.